The sequence of this TCR beta chain was determined in a study of shared clonotypes between healthy human individuals (TCRdb year 2020). For the study in its entirety: The cohort comprised two women and a few men aged 18 to 49 years. To estimate repertoire size and how much clonotype sharing occurs between individuals, the study deeply sequenced the blood TCR repertoires of five healthy adults. Per donor, three plates each were used for CD4 naive and CD4 memory, two for CD8 naive, and one for CD8 memory. To increase sequencing depth and limit assay-specific biases, TCR repertoire library preparation and sequencing were carried out by different laboratories using diverse techniques. Each donor's leukapheresis produced roughly between roughly 0.85 and 10 billion PBMCs.

CDR3 length: 14 amino acids, cysteine to phenylalanine. Only CDR3 DNA remains: 42 bases, in frame from the first base. The junction carries 18 bases between V and J, which are trimmed by 4 bases and 7 bases respectively. The germline V gene supplies CDR1 SGHRS and CDR2 YFSETQ. Results and caveats for the whole study, not just this receptor: Pairwise subsampling led to the expectation that sequencing depth would affect the degree of clonotype sharing among donors. Rarefaction of sorted-subset datasets indicated incomplete sequencing despite the large sequencing depth. Compared with non-shared clonotypes, the clonotypes found in all four sorted-subset donors had higher generation probabilities. Only blood was sampled, and tissue TCR repertoires likely differ from those in blood. The small number of donors limited the genetic and exposure-history diversity represented. Naive subsets generally had larger estimated clonotype richness than memory subsets. Across four donors, around 5% of naive CD4, roughly 3.4% of naive CD8, about 2% of memory CD4, and around 0.4% of memory CD8 clonotypes were shared.

TCR CDR3 regions were amplified from genomic DNA by multiplex PCR using the deep immunoSEQ assay. For each cell subset, the extracted genomic DNA was distributed evenly across all wells of several immunoSEQ 96-well plates, and each plate served as one replicate. Each replicate PCR for sorted subsets received about 180 ng genomic DNA, equal to tens of thousands of T cell genomes. Purified libraries were measured with a Qubit 3.0 fluorometer, size-checked on a Bioanalyzer 2100, and measured again with the KAPA Library Quantification kit. A separate single-read 150-cycle Illumina NextSeq 550 flow cell was used to sequence each immunoSEQ 96-well plate. Per the source publication's procedure: Because only junctional sequences without quality scores were contained in the immunoSEQ output, filtering matching that applied to full-length reads could not be performed. Sequences were annotated with PyIR, a Python wrapper for IgBLAST v1.9, and V/J genes and CDR3 were assigned using IMGT germline references. Reads were removed for weak V/J assignments (E-value above 1e-6), missing CDR3, stop codons, out-of-frame junctions, or ambiguous translated residues. V3J clonotypes were defined by identical inferred V gene, J gene, and CDR3 amino acid sequence. Percentage overlap between repertoires was calculated by dividing the number of shared unique clonotypes by the size of the smaller repertoire. Repertoire richness was assessed with RTK rarefaction, the Chao1 estimator, and Recon v2.1 estimates of unobserved clonotypes. Generation probabilities for all TCRbeta clonotypes obtained by the gDNA method from several donors were computed using OLGA. Sourced from immuneACCESS, this table was stored by TCRdb with only in-frame sequences that have V and J called. A share of the clones is absent; for the studies checked, an unresolved V gene accounts for under half, and the remainder has no known explanation. V and J calls and clone size are given by that table; D and trimming were obtained from the DNA. The sample has some 580,000 clones on record, about 97% of them singletons. The ten most abundant clones make up approximately 0.057% of the sample.

Details on this clone: Its antigen is not yet known. Base qualities are not recorded, but no much larger clone differs from it by a single base.

Donors were healthy HIV-negative adults with no recently reported acute infections or vaccinations. Only Caucasian adults living in Nashville, Tennessee, USA were represented among the donors. CD4+ T cells were enriched through magnetic negative selection, after which naive cells were positively selected on CD45RA and the remaining negative fraction served as the memory subset. Blood was collected by leukapheresis, and PBMCs were isolated by Ficoll-Histopaque density gradient centrifugation and then cryopreserved in liquid nitrogen vapor phase. Analytical flow cytometry was used to check the purity and quantity of every magnetically sorted T cell population. From each sorted fraction, genomic DNA was isolated and quantified by UV absorbance on a Nanodrop 2000c.

The receptor chain draws on TRBV5-1 and TRBJ2-7; the D gene is perhaps TRBD2, on 5 matching bases. This TCR derives from a woman aged 30 to 39 in good health. Sample: naive CD4+ T cells sorted from blood. In light of the paper, this sample's cell subset or site label describes: CD45RA+ positively selected. Here the CDR3 is given as CASSPRGPPGEQYF. The DNA is TGCGCCAGCAGCCCGAGAGGTCCCCCGGGGGAGCAGTACTTC.